The T cell receptor beta chain described here comes from a study of blood T cell repertoires in COVID-19. Across the study: Spain, Italy and the United States supplied samples that represented acute and convalescent COVID-19. The analysed material was cDNA or gDNA that came from T cells, B-cell-depleted T cells, or PBMCs.

Germline V gene data show CDR1 as MGHRA and CDR2 as YSYEKL. Deletions cut 0 bases from V and 3 bases from J, with 11 bases between. The CDR3 totals 16 residues. Original processing methods: Amplification of reference gene primers provided the estimated nucleated cell counts. Assay used: immunoSEQ multiplex PCR; TCRdb lists only in-frame clones, some missing. V, J and clone size were drawn from that table, and D and trimming were deduced from the DNA. Found here are over 75,000 clones, about nine tenths of them singletons; the top ten hold approximately 1.6%. The rearrangement joins TRBV4-1 to TRBJ2-2; D is ambiguous. The material sequenced was peripheral blood. The origin of this receptor is a human donor with active COVID-19. The donor label of this sample is uncertain. The CDR3 DNA follows: TGCGCCAGCAGCCAAGATTTATGGTCAGACACCGGGGAGCTGTTTTTT. Encoded protein: CASSQDLWSDTGELFF.